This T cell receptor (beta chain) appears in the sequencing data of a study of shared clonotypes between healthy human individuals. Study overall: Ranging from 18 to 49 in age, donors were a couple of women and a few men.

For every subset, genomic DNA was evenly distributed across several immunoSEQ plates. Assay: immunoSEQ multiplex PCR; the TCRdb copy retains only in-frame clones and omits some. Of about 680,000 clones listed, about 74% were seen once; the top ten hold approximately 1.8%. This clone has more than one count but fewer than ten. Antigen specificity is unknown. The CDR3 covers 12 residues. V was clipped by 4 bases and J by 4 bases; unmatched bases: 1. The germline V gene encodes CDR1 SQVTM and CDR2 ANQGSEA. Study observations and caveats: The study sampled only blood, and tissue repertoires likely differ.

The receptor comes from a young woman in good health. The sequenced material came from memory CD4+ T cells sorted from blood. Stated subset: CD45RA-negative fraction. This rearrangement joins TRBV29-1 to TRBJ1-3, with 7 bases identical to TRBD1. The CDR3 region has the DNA TGCAGCGTTGCGGGACAGGGAAACACCATATATTTT. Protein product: CSVAGQGNTIYF.